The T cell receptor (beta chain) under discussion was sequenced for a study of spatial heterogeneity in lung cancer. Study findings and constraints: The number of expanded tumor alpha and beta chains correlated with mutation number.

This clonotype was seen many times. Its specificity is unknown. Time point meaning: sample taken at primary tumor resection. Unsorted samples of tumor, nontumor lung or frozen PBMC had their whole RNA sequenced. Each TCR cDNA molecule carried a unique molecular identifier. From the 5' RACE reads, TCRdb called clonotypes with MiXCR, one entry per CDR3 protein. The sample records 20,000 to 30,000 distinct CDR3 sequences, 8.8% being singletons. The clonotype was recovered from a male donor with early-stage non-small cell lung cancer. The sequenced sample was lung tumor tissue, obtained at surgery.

CDR3 sequence (DNA): TGTGCCAGCAGCGTCGGGACAGGGGGCGGCTCCTACGAGCAGTACTTC. Translated: CASSVGTGGGSYEQYF. The rearrangement links TRBV9 to TRBJ2-7, with 12 nucleotides matching TRBD1. CDR3 length: 16 amino acids. V was clipped by 2 bases and J by 0 bases; unmatched bases: 3. Germline V gene lookup returns CDR1 SGDLS and CDR2 YYNGEE. The full variable domain, with the rest looked up from reference TRBV9 and TRBJ2-7, is DSGVTQTPKHLITATGQRVTLRCSPRSGDLSVYWYQQSLDQGLQFLIQYYNGEERAKGNILERFSAQQFPDLHSELNLSSLELGDSALYFCASSVGTGGGSYEQYFGPGTRLTVT.